The text below deals with one T cell receptor beta chain. The sample is drawn from a study of cytomegalovirus exposure and HLA in healthy donors. On the study more broadly: Among the roughly 380 donors who were genotyped, 81% fell in the genetic ancestry cluster that is associated with self-reported Caucasian donors.

The CDR3 loop spans 14 amino acids. V lost 0 bases and J 8 bases, leaving 10 bases between the germline ends. Germline CDR1 is SGHTA and CDR2 is FQGTGA. In the PCR, 60 Vbeta and 13 Jbeta primers were used. Profiling relied on immunoSEQ multiplex PCR, and the TCRdb table lists in-frame clones only, not all of them. The sample lists 150,000 or so clones; 70% to 80% were seen once. The sequenced sample was PBMCs. The sequence derives from a man aged 25-40 years in good health and CMV-seropositive. The rearrangement links TRBV7-3 to TRBJ2-2, with D possibly being TRBD1 (5 bases). CDR3 sequence reads: CASSLTRGKGELFF. The CDR3 DNA follows: TGTGCCAGCAGCTTAACAAGGGGCAAGGGGGAGCTGTTTTTT.